This T cell receptor (beta chain) was retrieved from a study of CD8 T cells in ankylosing spondylitis. Overall study findings and caveats: What seemed typical of ankylosing spondylitis blood was a TCR beta motif built from under 10 highly homologous variants.

In TCRdb, the 5' RACE reads were re-called with MiXCR into one record per CDR3 protein. The data show about 460,000 distinct CDR3 sequences, with 5.3% seen just once and under 4.5% held by the top ten. In this sample, this clonotype turned up many times. Its antigen remains unidentified. This CDR3 spans 16 amino acids. Trimming removed 8 bases from V and 0 bases from J, with 16 bases in between. The germline CDR1 and CDR2 sequences are LGHNA and YSLEER. Sequences were obtained from blood, either unsorted or a sorted T cell fraction (not recorded which). This receptor was obtained from a male donor with ankylosing spondylitis. The chain recombines TRBV4-3 with TRBJ2-2; no clear D. CDR3 DNA: TGCGCCAGCCGACCAACATCGTTCGCGAACACCGGGGAGCTGTTTTTT. This encodes CASRPTSFANTGELFF.